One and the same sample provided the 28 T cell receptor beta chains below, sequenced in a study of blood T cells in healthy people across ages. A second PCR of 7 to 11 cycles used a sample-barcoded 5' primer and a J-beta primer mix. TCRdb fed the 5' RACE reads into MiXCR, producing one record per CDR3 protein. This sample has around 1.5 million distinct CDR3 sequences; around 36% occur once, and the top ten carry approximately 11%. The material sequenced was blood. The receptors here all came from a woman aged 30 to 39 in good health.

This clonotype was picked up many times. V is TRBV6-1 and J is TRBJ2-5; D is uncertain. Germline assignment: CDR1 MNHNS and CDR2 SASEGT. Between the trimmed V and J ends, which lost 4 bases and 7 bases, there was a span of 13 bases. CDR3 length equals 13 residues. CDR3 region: CASSVRFGVTQYF. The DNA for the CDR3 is TGTGCCAGCAGTGTGCGATTCGGCGTGACCCAGTACTTC.

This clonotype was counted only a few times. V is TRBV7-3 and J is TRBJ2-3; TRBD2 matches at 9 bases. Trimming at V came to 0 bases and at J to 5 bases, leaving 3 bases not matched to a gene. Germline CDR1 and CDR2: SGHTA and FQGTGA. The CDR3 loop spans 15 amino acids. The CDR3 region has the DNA TGTGCCAGCAGCTTAACTAGCGGGAGTCAAGATACGCAGTATTTT. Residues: CASSLTSGSQDTQYF.

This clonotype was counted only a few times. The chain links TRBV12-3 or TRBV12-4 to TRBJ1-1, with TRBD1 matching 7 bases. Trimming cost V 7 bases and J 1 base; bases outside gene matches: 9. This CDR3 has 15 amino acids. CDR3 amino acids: CASTLAGGANTEAFF. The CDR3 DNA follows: TGTGCCAGCACTTTGGCAGGGGGGGCGAACACTGAAGCTTTCTTT.

CDR3 protein: CASGGLAGICEQYF. The CDR3 DNA reads as TGTGCCAGTGGGGGACTAGCGGGGATCTGCGAGCAGTACTTC. This chain connects TRBV2 to TRBJ2-5, with 13 bases fitting TRBD2. Judging by the DNA end, TRBJ2-7 fits better; the J call may be wrong. Germline V CDR1 and CDR2: SNHLY, FYNNEI. The length of the CDR3 is 14 residues.

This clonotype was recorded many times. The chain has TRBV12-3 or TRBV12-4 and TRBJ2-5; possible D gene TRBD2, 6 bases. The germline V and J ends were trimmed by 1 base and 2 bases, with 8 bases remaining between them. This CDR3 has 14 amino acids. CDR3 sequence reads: CASSLGLVQETQYF. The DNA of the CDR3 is TGTGCCAGCAGTTTAGGACTAGTTCAAGAGACCCAGTACTTC.

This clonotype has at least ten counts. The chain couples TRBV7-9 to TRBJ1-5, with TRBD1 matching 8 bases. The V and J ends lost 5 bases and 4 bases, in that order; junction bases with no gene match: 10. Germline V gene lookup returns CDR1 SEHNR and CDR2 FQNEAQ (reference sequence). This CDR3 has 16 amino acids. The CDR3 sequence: CASSAGTGDLNQPQHF. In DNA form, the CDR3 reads TGTGCCAGCAGCGCAGGGACAGGCGATTTGAATCAGCCCCAGCATTTT.

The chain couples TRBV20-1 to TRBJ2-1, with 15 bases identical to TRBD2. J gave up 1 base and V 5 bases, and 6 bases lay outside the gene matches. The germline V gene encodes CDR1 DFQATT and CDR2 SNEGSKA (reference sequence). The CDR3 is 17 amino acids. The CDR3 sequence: CSAQGLAGGPSYNEQFF. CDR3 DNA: TGCAGTGCTCAAGGACTAGCGGGGGGGCCTTCCTACAATGAGCAGTTCTTC.

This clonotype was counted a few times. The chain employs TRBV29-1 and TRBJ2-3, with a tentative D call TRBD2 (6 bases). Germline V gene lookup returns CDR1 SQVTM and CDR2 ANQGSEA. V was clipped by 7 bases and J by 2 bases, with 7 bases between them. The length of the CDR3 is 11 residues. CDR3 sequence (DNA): TGCAGCGGCGGGGCCACAGATACGCAGTATTTT. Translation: CSGGATDTQYF.

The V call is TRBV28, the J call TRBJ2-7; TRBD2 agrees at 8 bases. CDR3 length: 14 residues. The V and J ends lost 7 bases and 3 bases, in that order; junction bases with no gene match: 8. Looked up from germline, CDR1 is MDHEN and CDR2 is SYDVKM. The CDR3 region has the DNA TGTGCCAGCACCTTGGCGGGGGGCCACTACGAGCAGTACTTC. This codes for CASTLAGGHYEQYF.

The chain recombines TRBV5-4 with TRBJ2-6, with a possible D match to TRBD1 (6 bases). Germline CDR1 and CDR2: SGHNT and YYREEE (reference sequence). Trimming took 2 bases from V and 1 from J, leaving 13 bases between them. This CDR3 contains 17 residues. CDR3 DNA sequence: TGTGCCAGCAGCTTCGGCAGGGGCCCTTCTGGGGCCAACGTCCTGACTTTC. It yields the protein CASSFGRGPSGANVLTF.

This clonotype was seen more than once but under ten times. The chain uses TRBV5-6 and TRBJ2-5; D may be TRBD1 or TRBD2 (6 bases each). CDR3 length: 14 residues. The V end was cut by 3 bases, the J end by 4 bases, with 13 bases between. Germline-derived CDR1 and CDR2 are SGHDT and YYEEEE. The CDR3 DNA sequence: TGTGCCAGCAGCTCGACACAGGGAGGAGAGACCCAGTACTTC. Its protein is CASSSTQGGETQYF.

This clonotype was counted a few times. The CDR3 DNA reads as TGTGCCAGCAGTTTTTCCTGGGAGATAGAGACCCAGTACTTC. It specifies CASSFSWEIETQYF. J is TRBJ2-5 and V is TRBV27; tentatively, D is TRBD2 (5 bases). The CDR3 spans 14 residues. CDR1 MNHEY and CDR2 SMNVEV come from the germline V gene (reference sequence). The germline V and J ends were trimmed by 3 bases and 4 bases, with 12 bases remaining between them.

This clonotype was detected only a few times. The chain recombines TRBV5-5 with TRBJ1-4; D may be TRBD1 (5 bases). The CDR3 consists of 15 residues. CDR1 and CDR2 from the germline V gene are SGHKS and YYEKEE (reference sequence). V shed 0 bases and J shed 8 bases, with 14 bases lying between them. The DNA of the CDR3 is TGTGCCAGCAGCTTGGTACAGGCCTGGGAGGAAAAACTGTTTTTT. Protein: CASSLVQAWEEKLFF.

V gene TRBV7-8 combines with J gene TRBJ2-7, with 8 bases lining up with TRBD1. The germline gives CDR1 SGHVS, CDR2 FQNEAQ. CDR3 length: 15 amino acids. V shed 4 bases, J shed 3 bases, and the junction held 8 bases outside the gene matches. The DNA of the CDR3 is TGTGCCAGCAGCTACAGGGGGGACAGCGGCTACGAGCAGTACTTC. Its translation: CASSYRGDSGYEQYF.

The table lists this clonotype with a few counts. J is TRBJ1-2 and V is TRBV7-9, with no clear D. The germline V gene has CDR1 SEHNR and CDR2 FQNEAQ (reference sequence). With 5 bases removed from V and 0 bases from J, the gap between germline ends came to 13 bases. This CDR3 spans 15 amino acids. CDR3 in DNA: TGTGCCAGCAGCCCCGGGAGGAGATCTAACTATGGCTACACCTTC. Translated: CASSPGRRSNYGYTF.

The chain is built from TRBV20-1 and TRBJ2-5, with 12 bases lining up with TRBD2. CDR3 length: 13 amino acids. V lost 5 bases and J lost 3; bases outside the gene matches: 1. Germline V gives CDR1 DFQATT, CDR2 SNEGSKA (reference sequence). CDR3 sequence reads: CSAWTSGEETQYF. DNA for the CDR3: TGCAGTGCTTGGACTAGCGGGGAAGAGACCCAGTACTTC.

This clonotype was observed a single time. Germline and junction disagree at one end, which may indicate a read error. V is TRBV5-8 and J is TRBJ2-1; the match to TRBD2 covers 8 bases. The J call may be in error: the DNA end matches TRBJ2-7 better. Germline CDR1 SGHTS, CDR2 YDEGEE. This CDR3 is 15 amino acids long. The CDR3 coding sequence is TGTGCCAGCCGGGGCGGTAGCGGGATCTCCCACGAGCAGTACTTC. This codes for CASRGGSGISHEQYF.

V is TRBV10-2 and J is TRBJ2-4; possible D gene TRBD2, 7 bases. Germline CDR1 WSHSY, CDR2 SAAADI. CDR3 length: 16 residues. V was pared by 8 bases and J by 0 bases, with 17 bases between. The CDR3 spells CASEGGGLLAKNIQYF. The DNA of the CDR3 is TGCGCCAGCGAGGGAGGGGGGCTCCTAGCCAAAAACATTCAGTACTTC.

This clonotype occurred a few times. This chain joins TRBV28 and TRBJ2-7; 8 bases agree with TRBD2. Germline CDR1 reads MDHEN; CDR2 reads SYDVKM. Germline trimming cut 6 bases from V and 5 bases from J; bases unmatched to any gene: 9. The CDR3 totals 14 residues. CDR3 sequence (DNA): TGTGCCAGCAGCACGGGACTAGGTCATAACGAGCAGTACTTC. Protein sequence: CASSTGLGHNEQYF. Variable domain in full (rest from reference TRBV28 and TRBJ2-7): DVKVTQSSRYLVKRTGEKVFLECVQDMDHENMFWYRQDPGLGLRLIYFSYDVKMKEKGDIPEGYSVSREKKERFSLILESASTNQTSMYLCASSTGLGHNEQYFGPGTRLTVT.

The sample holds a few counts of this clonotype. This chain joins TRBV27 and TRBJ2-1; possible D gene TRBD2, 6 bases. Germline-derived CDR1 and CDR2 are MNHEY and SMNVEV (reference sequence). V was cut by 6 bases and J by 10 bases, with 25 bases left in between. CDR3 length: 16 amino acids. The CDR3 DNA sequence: TGTGCCAGCAGGTTGGGCGGGGTTATTTTACAAAGCGAGCAGTTCTTC. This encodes CASRLGGVILQSEQFF.

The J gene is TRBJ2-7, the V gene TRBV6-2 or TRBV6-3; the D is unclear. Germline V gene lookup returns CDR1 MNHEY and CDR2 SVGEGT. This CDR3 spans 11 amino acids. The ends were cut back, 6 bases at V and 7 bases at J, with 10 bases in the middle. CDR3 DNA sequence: TGTGCCAGCAGCCCGCATCGGGAGCAGTACTTC. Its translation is CASSPHREQYF.

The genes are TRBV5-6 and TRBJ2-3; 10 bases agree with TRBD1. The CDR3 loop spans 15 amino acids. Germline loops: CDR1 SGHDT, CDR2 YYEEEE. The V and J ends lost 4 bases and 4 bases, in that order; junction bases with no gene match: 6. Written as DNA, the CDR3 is TGTGCCAGCAGCGGGGGACAGGGGCTCGCAGATACGCAGTATTTT. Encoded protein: CASSGGQGLADTQYF.

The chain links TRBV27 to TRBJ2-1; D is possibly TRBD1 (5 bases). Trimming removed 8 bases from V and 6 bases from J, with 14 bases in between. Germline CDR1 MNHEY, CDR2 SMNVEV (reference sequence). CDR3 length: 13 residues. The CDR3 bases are TGTGCCAGCGGGGCAGGCAATATCAATGAGCAGTTCTTC. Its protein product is CASGAGNINEQFF.

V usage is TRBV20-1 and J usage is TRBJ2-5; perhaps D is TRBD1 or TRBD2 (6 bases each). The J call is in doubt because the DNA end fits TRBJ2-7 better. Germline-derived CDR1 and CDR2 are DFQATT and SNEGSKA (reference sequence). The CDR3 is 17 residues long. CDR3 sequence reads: CSARALGGGGHPYEQYF. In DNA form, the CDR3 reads TGCAGTGCTAGAGCCCTCGGAGGGGGAGGTCACCCCTACGAGCAGTACTTC.

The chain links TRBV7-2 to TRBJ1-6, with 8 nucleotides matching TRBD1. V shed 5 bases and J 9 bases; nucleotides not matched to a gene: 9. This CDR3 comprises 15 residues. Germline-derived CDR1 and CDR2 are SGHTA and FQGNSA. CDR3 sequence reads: CASSPAGGRRSPLHF. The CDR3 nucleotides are TGTGCCAGCAGCCCCGCAGGGGGCAGACGTTCACCCCTCCACTTT.

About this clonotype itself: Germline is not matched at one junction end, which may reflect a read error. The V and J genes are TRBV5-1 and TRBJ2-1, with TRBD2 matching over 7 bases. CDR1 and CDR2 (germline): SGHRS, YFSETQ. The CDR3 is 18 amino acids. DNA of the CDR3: TGCGCTAGCACCCACGGACTAGGGCGGCTTGTCCCTTACAATGAGCAGTTCTTC. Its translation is CASTHGLGRLVPYNEQFF.

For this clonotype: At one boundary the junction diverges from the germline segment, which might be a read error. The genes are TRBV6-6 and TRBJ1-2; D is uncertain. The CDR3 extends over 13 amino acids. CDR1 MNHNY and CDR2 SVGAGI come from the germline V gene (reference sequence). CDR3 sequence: CANSYSIERGYTF. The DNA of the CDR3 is TGTGCCAACAGTTACTCGATAGAGCGTGGCTACACCTTC.

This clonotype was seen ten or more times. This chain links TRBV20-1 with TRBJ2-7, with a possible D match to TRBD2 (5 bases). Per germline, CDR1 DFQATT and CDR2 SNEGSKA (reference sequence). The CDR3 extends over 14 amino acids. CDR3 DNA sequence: TGCAGCGGGGTTATGTCGGCGAAATCCTACGAGCAGTACTTC. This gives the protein CSGVMSAKSYEQYF.